This T cell receptor beta chain emerged from a study of shared clonotypes between healthy human individuals. Study information: Participating donors consisted of two women and a few men aged 18 to 49.

The study, taken as a whole, reports: An effect of sequencing depth on clonotype sharing among donors was expected.

With respect to this clone: Its antigen is not known.

Each subset's genomic DNA was shared equally among a number of immunoSEQ plates. Assay: immunoSEQ multiplex PCR; the TCRdb copy retains only in-frame clones and omits some. The top ten clones hold 9.5% to 15% of a sample with 450,000 to 500,000 clones, around 80% of them seen once. Germline-derived CDR1 and CDR2 are SGHAT and FQDESV (reference sequence). V gave up 7 bases and J gave up 4 bases; unmatched junction bases: 8. This CDR3 region has 15 residues. The chain recombines TRBV11-1 with TRBJ2-2; 8 nucleotides match TRBD1. Sequencing used PBMCs. The TCR originated in a woman aged 35 to 49 in good health. Some clones in this sample may be carry-over from other donors' samples. The CDR3 DNA reads TGTGCCAGCAACTACGGACAGGGCGGCACCGGGGAGCTGTTTTTT. It is translated as CASNYGQGGTGELFF.